These 10 T cell receptor beta chains share one sample of origin, sequenced in a study of blood T cell repertoires in COVID-19 (dated by TCRdb to the early 2020s). To prepare the library, the immunoSEQ multiplex PCR assay was applied. Entries here come from immuneACCESS through TCRdb and include only in-frame sequences with V and J called. Some clones fail to appear in such tables; in the studies checked, an unresolved V gene covers under half of the shortfall, and the cause of the remainder is unknown. The sample profile shows fewer than 75,000 clones; approximately 91% of them were found once. The ten largest make up nearly 4% of the sample. Source material: peripheral blood. The receptors stem from a man aged 65 to 79 with acute or convalescent COVID-19.

This sequence joins TRBV11-2 and TRBJ1-6, with D possibly TRBD1 on 5 matching bases. Germline assignment: CDR1 SGHAT and CDR2 FQNNGV. The V end was cut by 5 bases, the J end by 8 bases, with 13 bases between. CDR3 size: 14 residues. The CDR3 bases are TGTGCCAGCAGCCGGCTTGGGGCTTATTCACCCCTCCACTTT. Amino acids: CASSRLGAYSPLHF.

The V gene is TRBV27, the J gene TRBJ1-6, with 8 bases matching TRBD1. This CDR3 region has 16 residues. The V segment lost 2 bases and the J segment 7 bases; nucleotides outside the gene matches: 7. Germline V gives CDR1 MNHEY, CDR2 SMNVEV (reference sequence). CDR3: CASSLTARGQNSPLHF. The CDR3 bases are TGTGCCAGCAGTTTAACGGCCAGGGGGCAGAATTCACCCCTCCACTTT.

A note on this clone: Sequence at one end of the junction differs from germline and may be a read error. V is TRBV4-3 and J is TRBJ1-1; TRBD1 is a possible D gene (6 bases). The CDR3 is made up of 15 amino acids. The germline gives CDR1 LGHNA, CDR2 YSLEER. The CDR3 DNA reads TGCGCCAGCAGCGAAGATGGGGGGGGGCACTCTGAAGCTTTCTTT. It translates to CASSEDGGGHSEAFF.

The V call is TRBV2, the J call TRBJ1-5; D is possibly TRBD1 (5 bases). Trimming left V 9 bases short and J 5 bases short, with 17 bases between. The CDR3 covers 14 residues. CDR1 is SNHLY and CDR2 is FYNNEI in the germline V gene. The CDR3 DNA is TGTGCCAGTCGGCGGGGCAACGACGATCAGCCCCAGCATTTT. Translating it yields CASRRGNDDQPQHF.

This clone was detected once. V is TRBV5-8 and J is TRBJ2-1; TRBD2 agrees at 7 bases. V trimming: 3 bases; J trimming: 1 base; junction bases outside the gene matches: 7. The CDR3 has 16 residues. Germline assignment: CDR1 SGHTS and CDR2 YDEGEE. The DNA of the CDR3 is TGTGCCAGCAGCTGGGGCGGGGGTGCATCCTACAATGAGCAGTTCTTC. This translates into CASSWGGGASYNEQFF.

This clone was observed once. The chain has TRBV30 and TRBJ2-2; a weak D match, TRBD1 (5 bases). Trimming took off 5 bases at V and 5 bases at J, with 6 bases between the two ends. Germline V gene data show CDR1 as GTSNPN and CDR2 as SVGIG (reference sequence). The CDR3 totals 11 residues. The CDR3 protein is CAWAGTGELFF. The CDR3 DNA is TGTGCCTGGGCAGGGACCGGGGAGCTGTTTTTT.

V and J are TRBV5-8 and TRBJ1-2; the D gene is possibly TRBD1 (5 bases). Trimming stripped 10 bases from V and 7 bases from J, with 14 bases between. CDR3 length equals 11 residues. Germline V CDR1 and CDR2: SGHTS, YDEGEE. The CDR3: CASRVVGGYTF. For the CDR3, the DNA is TGTGCCTCCAGGGTCGTTGGTGGCTACACCTTC.

The rearrangement links TRBV27 to TRBJ1-3; D not certain. Trimming stripped 2 bases from V and 4 bases from J, with 6 bases between. CDR3 length: 13 amino acids. Per germline, CDR1 MNHEY and CDR2 SMNVEV (reference sequence). CDR3 residues: CASSLREGNTIYF. CDR3 nucleotide sequence: TGTGCCAGCAGTTTAAGGGAGGGAAACACCATATATTTT.

The chain employs TRBV4-1 and TRBJ1-1; 9 nucleotides line up with TRBD1. Germline CDR1 and CDR2: MGHRA and YSYEKL. The junction had 7 bases not matched to a gene; V was cut back by 4 bases and J by 1 base. This CDR3 is built from 16 residues. CDR3 in DNA: TGCGCCAGCAGCCTGGACAGGGGATATTCGAACACTGAAGCTTTCTTT. As protein: CASSLDRGYSNTEAFF.

The chain employs TRBV9 and TRBJ2-2, with 10 nucleotides matching TRBD2. This CDR3 is 15 amino acids long. Trimming removed 0 bases from V and 6 bases from J; junction bases left unmatched: 2. Germline CDR1 is SGDLS and CDR2 is YYNGEE. The CDR3 loop is CASSVESGGAGELFF. The CDR3 nucleotides read TGTGCCAGCAGCGTAGAGAGCGGGGGGGCCGGGGAGCTGTTTTTT.